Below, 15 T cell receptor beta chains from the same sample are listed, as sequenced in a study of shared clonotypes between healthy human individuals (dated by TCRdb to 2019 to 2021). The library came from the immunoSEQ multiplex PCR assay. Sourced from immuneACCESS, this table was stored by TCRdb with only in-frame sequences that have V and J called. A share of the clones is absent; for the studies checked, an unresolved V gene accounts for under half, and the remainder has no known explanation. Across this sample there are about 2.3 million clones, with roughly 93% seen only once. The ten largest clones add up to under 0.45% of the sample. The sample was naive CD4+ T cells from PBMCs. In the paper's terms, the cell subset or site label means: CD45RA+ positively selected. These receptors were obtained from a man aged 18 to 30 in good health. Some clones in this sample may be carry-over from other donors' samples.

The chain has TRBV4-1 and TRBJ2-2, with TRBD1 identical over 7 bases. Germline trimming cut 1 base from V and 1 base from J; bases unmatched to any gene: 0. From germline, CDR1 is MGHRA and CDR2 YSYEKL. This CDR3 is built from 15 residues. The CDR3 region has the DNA TGCGCCAGCAGCCAAGGGACAGGGAACACCGGGGAGCTGTTTTTT. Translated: CASSQGTGNTGELFF.

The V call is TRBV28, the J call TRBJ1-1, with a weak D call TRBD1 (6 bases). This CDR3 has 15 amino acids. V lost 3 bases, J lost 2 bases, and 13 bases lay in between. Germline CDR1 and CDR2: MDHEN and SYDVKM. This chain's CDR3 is CASSFLGAANTEAFF. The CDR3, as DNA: TGTGCCAGCAGTTTCCTGGGGGCCGCCAACACTGAAGCTTTCTTT.

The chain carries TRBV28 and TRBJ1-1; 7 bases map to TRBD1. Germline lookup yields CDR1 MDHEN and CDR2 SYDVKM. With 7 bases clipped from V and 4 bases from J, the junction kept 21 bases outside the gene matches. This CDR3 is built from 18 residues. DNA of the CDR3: TGTGCCAGCACACCCTGGGACGGAGTAGACAGGGTGAGCACTGAAGCTTTCTTT. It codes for CASTPWDGVDRVSTEAFF.

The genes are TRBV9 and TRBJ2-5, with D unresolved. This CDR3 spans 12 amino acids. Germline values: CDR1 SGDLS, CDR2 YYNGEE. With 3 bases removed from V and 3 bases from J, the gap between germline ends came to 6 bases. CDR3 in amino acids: CASSDTEETQYF. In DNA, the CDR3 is TGTGCCAGCAGCGACACGGAAGAGACCCAGTACTTC.

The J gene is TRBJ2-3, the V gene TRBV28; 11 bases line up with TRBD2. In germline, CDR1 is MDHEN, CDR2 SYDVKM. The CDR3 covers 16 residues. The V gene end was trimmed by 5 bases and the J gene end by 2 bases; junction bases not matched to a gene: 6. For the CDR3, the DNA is TGTGCCAGCAGTGTGACTAGCGGGGCTTCCACAGATACGCAGTATTTT. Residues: CASSVTSGASTDTQYF.

CDR3 bases: TGTGCCAGCAGCCTCGAAGACGGGTTCTACGAGCAGTACTTC. It codes for CASSLEDGFYEQYF. The chain links TRBV7-9 to TRBJ2-7, with D hard to call. Germline lookup yields CDR1 SEHNR and CDR2 FQNEAQ (reference sequence). This CDR3 is 14 amino acids long. Trimming removed 5 bases at V and 3 bases at J, with 14 bases between. The complete variable domain, with remaining parts taken from reference TRBV7-9 and TRBJ2-7, reads DTGVSQNPRHKITKRGQNVTFRCDPISEHNRLYWYRQTLGQGPEFLTYFQNEAQLEKSRLLSDRFSAERPKGSFSTLEIQRTEQGDSAMYLCASSLEDGFYEQYFGPGTRLTVT.

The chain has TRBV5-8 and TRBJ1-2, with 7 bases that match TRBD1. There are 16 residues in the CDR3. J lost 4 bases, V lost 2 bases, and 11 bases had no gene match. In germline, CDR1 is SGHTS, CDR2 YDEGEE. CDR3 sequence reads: CASSFSSGTAIYGYTF. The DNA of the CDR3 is TGTGCCAGCAGCTTTTCTTCCGGGACAGCTATCTATGGCTACACCTTC.

The CDR3 DNA sequence: TGTGCCAGCAGTCCACTAGCGGACCTTCCCTACAATGAGCAGTTCTTC. Its protein product is CASSPLADLPYNEQFF. The rearrangement joins TRBV11-2 to TRBJ2-1; 8 nucleotides agree with TRBD2. The CDR3 sequence is 16 residues long. Losses at the gene ends were 6 bases for V and 2 bases for J; bases not matched to a gene: 9. Germline V gene sequence: CDR1 SGHAT, CDR2 FQNNGV.

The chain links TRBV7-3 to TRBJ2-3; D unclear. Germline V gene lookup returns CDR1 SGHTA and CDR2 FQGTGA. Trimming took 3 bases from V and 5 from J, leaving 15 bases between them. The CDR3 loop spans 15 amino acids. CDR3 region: CASSFQPGFLDTQYF. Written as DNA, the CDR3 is TGTGCCAGCAGCTTCCAACCTGGGTTTTTAGATACGCAGTATTTT.

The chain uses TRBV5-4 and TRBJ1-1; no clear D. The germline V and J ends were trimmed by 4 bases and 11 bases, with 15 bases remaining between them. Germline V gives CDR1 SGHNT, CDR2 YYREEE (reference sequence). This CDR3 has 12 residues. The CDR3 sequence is CASSLYGNTAFF. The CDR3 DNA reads TGTGCCAGCAGCCTCTATGGGAATACGGCTTTCTTT.

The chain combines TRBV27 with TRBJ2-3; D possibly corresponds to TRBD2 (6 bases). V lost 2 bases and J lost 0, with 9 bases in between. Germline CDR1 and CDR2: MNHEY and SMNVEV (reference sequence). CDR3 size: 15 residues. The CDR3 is CASSLTSSSTDTQYF. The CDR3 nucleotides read TGTGCCAGCAGTTTAACTAGCTCCAGCACAGATACGCAGTATTTT.

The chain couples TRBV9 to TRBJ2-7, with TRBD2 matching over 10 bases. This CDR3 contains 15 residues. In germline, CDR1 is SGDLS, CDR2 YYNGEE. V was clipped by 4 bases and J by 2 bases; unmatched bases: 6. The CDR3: CASSPGLADAYEQYF. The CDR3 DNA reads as TGTGCCAGCAGCCCCGGACTAGCGGATGCCTACGAGCAGTACTTC.

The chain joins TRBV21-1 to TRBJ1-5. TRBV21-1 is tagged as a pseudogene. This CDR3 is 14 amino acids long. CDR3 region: CASSKDPASQPQHF. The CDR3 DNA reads TGTGCCAGCAGCAAAGACCCAGCGAGTCAGCCCCAGCATTTT.

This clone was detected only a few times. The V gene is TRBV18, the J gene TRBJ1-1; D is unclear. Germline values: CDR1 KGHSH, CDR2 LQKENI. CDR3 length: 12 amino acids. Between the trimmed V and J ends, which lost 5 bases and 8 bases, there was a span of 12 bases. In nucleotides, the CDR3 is TGTGCCAGCTCAGGCGAATCGAGAGAAGCTTTCTTT. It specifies CASSGESREAFF.

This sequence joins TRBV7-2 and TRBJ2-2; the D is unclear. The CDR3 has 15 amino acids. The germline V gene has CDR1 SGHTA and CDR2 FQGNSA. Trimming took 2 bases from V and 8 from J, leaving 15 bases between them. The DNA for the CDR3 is TGTGCCAGCAGCTTATGGCACCTCAACGGGGGGGAGCTGTTTTTT. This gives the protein CASSLWHLNGGELFF.